The sequence of this T cell receptor beta chain was determined in a study of human T cells and chemical hapten exposure (dated by TCRdb to the early 2020s). Study-level background: For sensitization, 2% DPC in acetone was applied to a roughly 2 cm by roughly 2 cm area of upper inner arm skin. Weekly therapeutic DPC doses were additionally applied to the scalp of patients throughout the roughly 23-week study period. Patch testing was performed on the upper back with Finn chambers containing 0.01% DPC, and the patch tests were scored after 6 days according to International Contact Dermatitis Research Group standards. The patient cohort, mostly female, included alopecia areata with under or over 50% scalp involvement, alopecia totalis and alopecia universalis. Libraries were pooled for sequencing, and per-sample TCR yields varied mainly because of small differences in library volumes within the pool. This study followed changes in the peripheral blood TCR repertoire in vivo during primary and secondary sensitization of alopecia patients to the hapten diphenylcyclopropenone (DPC). Blood samples were taken from patients before sensitization (week 0) and at 2, 6 and about 24 weeks after DPC sensitization. Approximately 28 alopecia patients gave blood for TCR sequencing at one to four time points (pre-sensitization, 2, 6 and 24 weeks). The research as a whole found: All patients had alopecia, a presumed autoimmune disease, so their immune response might differ from that of healthy individuals. The number of TCRs above 1 in 1000 frequency did not change with DPC sensitization; there was no evidence of global repertoire structure alterations. Repeated subsampling changed both the strength of the expansion versus patch-test correlation and the threshold at which the correlation became significant. Compared with pre-sensitization or healthy control sets, expanded TCRs formed significantly more large CDR3 similarity clusters, which is consistent with antigen-driven responses. Patch test score was positively correlated with the number of PT1 expanded TCRs, with significance at thresholds 8, 16 and 32 but not at 4.

The time point label on this specimen signifies: pre-sensitization, week 0. This sample's treatment or condition label indicates: therapeutic diphenylcyclopropenone sensitization with weekly scalp DPC. Blood at each patch-test visit was drawn before the patch test was applied. Eligible patients were aged 18 to 70, diagnosed with alopecia, deemed suitable for DPC therapy, and excluded if pregnant. Unfractionated whole blood was collected in Tempus Blood RNA tubes, and total RNA was extracted from that blood. The library came from RACE. The sequencing machine was a NextSeq 500. During library preparation, unique molecular identifiers were attached to individual cDNA molecules so that TCRs could be counted in a quantitative, reproducible way. Both TCR alpha and TCR beta chains were sequenced from each blood RNA sample. On the study's bioinformatics: A median of roughly 100,000 TCRs per sample was observed, with a range of about 20,000 to 700,000. V, J and CDR3 annotation of the TCR reads was performed with the Decombinator software suite. For the PS versus PT1 abundance plots, all samples were subsampled to the same number of TCRs (28,000). TCRs were defined as expanded if absent before sensitization and observed at least eight times at the 2-week time point. TCRdb ran its own pipeline on the public reads, namely fastp trimming at Q25 and MiXCR clone calling, and kept in-frame beta chains. One record per CDR3 amino acid sequence lists the most common genes and DNA. None of the V and J calls come from the authors' own analysis; TCRdb made them. This sample lists 300,000 to 400,000 distinct CDR3 sequences; 5.1% were detected once. The ten largest account for roughly 2.6% of the sample.

This clonotype showed up many times. There is no known antigen for this receptor. Base quality data are lacking; no much larger clone is found one base away. The CDR3 contains 19 residues, cysteine and phenylalanine counted. This entry keeps only the CDR3 DNA: 57 bases, framed from base 1. Taken from the germline V gene, the CDR1 and CDR2 loops are SQVTM and ANQGSEA. Trimming costs V 4 bases and J 7 bases, and their ends lie 35 bases apart. Specimen: whole blood, collected in connection with sensitization to the hapten diphenylcyclopropenone (DPC). This chain joins TRBV29-1 to TRBJ2-7; the D gene is perhaps TRBD1 or TRBD2, as each covers 7 bases. The origin of this receptor is a woman in her fifties or sixties with alopecia areata. Some clones in this sample may be carry-over from other donors' samples. The base sequence is TGCAGCGTTGTGAGGGGGGGACCCGACAGGGCCCTCCTTAGTGATGAGCAGTACTTC. Protein translation: CSVVRGGPDRALLSDEQYF.